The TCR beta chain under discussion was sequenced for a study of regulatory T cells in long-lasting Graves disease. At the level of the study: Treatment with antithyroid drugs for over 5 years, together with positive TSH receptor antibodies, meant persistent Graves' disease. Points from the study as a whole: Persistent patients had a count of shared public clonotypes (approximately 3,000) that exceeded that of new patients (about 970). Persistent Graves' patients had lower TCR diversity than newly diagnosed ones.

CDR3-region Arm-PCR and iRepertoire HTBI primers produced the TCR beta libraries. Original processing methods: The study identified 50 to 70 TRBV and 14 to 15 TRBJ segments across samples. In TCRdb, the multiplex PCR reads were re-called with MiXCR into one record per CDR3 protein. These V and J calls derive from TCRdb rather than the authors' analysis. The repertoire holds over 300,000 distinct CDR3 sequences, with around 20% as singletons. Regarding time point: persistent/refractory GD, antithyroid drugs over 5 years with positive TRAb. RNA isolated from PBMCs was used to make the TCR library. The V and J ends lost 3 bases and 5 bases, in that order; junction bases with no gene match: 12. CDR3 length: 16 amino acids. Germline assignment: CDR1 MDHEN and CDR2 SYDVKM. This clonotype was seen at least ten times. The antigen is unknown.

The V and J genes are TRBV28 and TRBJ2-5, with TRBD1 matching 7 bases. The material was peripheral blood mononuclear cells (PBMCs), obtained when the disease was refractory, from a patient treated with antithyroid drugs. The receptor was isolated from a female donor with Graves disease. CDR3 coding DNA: TGTGCCAGCAGTTTCCCCCCCGACAGGGTGGAGGAGACCCAGTACTTC. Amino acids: CASSFPPDRVEETQYF.